The 30 T cell receptor beta chains in this list originate from one sample, sequenced in a study of blood T cell repertoires in COVID-19. The method was immunoSEQ multiplex PCR; TCRdb's version includes in-frame clones alone and lacks a portion of them. This table holds tens of thousands of clones, around 90% found once. Sequencing was done on a sample of peripheral blood. The source of these receptors is a man in his 60s with acute or convalescent COVID-19.

The chain joins TRBV7-2 to TRBJ2-7, with 10 bases fitting TRBD2. The V and J ends lost 6 bases and 5 bases, in that order; junction bases with no gene match: 10. The CDR3 sequence is 15 residues long. The V gene's germline CDR1 is SGHTA and CDR2 FQGNSA. CDR3 sequence: CASSPVVAGGNEQYF. CDR3 bases: TGTGCCAGCAGTCCCGTGGTAGCGGGAGGCAACGAGCAGTACTTC.

CDR3: CASSFGQGNQPQHF. CDR3 DNA sequence: TGTGCCAGCAGCTTCGGACAGGGCAATCAGCCCCAGCATTTT. The chain combines TRBV5-5 with TRBJ1-5, with 7 bases fitting TRBD1. Germline CDR1 SGHKS, CDR2 YYEKEE (reference sequence). The CDR3 length is 14 residues. V shed 2 bases and J 2 bases; nucleotides not matched to a gene: 1.

V and J are TRBV7-9 and TRBJ2-2, with 8 bases fitting TRBD1. V lost 5 bases and J lost 5; bases outside the gene matches: 7. This CDR3 has 15 amino acids. Looked up from germline, CDR1 is SEHNR and CDR2 is FQNEAQ (reference sequence). CDR3 residues: CASSGRGRGTGELFF. The CDR3 bases are TGTGCCAGCAGCGGCAGGGGGCGAGGGACCGGGGAGCTGTTTTTT.

The rearrangement links TRBV9 to TRBJ2-7, with 11 bases that match TRBD2. V gave up 4 bases and J gave up 2 bases; unmatched junction bases: 5. This CDR3 is built from 15 residues. In germline, CDR1 is SGDLS, CDR2 YYNGEE. DNA for the CDR3: TGTGCCAGCAGCCCGGGACTAGCGGACGCCTACGAGCAGTACTTC. This translates into CASSPGLADAYEQYF.

This chain links TRBV6-5 with TRBJ1-3, with 7 bases lining up with TRBD1. V was pared by 5 bases and J by 7 bases, with 8 bases of the junction left unmatched. This CDR3 has 14 amino acids. The germline V gene encodes CDR1 MNHEY and CDR2 SVGAGI. Written as DNA, the CDR3 is TGTGCCAGCAGTCCTAAAGGGGGCTCGAACACCATATATTTT. Translation: CASSPKGGSNTIYF.

V usage is TRBV11-3 and J usage is TRBJ2-7; 9 positions match TRBD1. This CDR3 contains 14 residues. The junction had 6 bases not matched to a gene; V was cut back by 5 bases and J by 4 bases. Germline lookup yields CDR1 SGHNT and CDR2 YENEEA. The CDR3 sequence: CASSTTGTGYEQYF. As DNA, the CDR3 is TGTGCCAGCAGCACCACCGGGACAGGGTACGAGCAGTACTTC.

This chain connects TRBV19 to TRBJ2-2; TRBD1 matches at 10 bases. This CDR3 spans 16 amino acids. In germline, CDR1 is LNHDA, CDR2 SQIVND (reference sequence). Trimming cost V 4 bases and J 7 bases; bases outside gene matches: 9. Here the CDR3 reads CASSTRRQGAGGELFF. Here the CDR3 DNA reads TGTGCCAGTAGTACTCGACGACAGGGGGCGGGCGGGGAGCTGTTTTTT.

The chain joins TRBV7-2 to TRBJ2-7, with D possibly being TRBD2 (5 bases). The CDR3 consists of 12 residues. Per germline, CDR1 SGHTA and CDR2 FQGNSA. The germline V and J ends were trimmed by 4 bases and 4 bases, with 8 bases remaining between them. The CDR3 DNA reads TGTGCCAGCAGCTCTAGAGGGTACGAGCAGTACTTC. This encodes CASSSRGYEQYF.

This clone was seen once. The chain recombines TRBV12-3 or TRBV12-4 with TRBJ1-2; no firm D call. V was cut by 3 bases and J by 10 bases, with 15 bases left in between. This CDR3 comprises 13 residues. This CDR3 reads CASSFSSAYSYTF. CDR3 bases: TGTGCCAGCAGTTTTAGCTCAGCTTACTCCTACACCTTC.

CDR3 sequence: CASSLWGERDENYEQYF. The CDR3 region has the DNA TGTGCCAGCAGTTTATGGGGGGAGCGGGACGAAAACTACGAGCAGTACTTC. This chain connects TRBV28 to TRBJ2-7; TRBD2 matches at 7 bases. The CDR3 covers 17 residues. J gave up 3 bases and V 0 bases, and 11 bases lay outside the gene matches. CDR1 and CDR2 (germline): MDHEN, SYDVKM.

J is TRBJ2-7 and V is TRBV19, with D perhaps matching TRBD2 (6 bases). The CDR3 has 17 residues. V was clipped by 3 bases and J by 3 bases, with 21 bases between them. The germline gives CDR1 LNHDA, CDR2 SQIVND (reference sequence). Here the CDR3 DNA reads TGTGCCAGTAGTATTCCCCCCTCAGCTAGCGCCGACTACGAGCAGTACTTC. Protein sequence: CASSIPPSASADYEQYF.

The CDR3 nucleotides read TGTGCCAGTAGTATAGCGGCCCGACAGGGCCCAGATACGCAGTATTTT. Its translation is CASSIAARQGPDTQYF. V gene TRBV19 combines with J gene TRBJ2-3, with 7 bases matching TRBD1. V lost 1 base and J lost 4; bases outside the gene matches: 8. This CDR3 is built from 16 residues. Germline CDR1 is LNHDA and CDR2 is SQIVND (reference sequence).

The chain carries TRBV7-2 and TRBJ2-1; perhaps TRBD2 as D (5 bases). The V and J ends lost 2 bases and 0 bases respectively, with 14 bases between them. The length of the CDR3 is 17 residues. CDR1 is SGHTA and CDR2 is FQGNSA in the germline V gene. This chain's CDR3 is CASSLFGLSSSYNEQFF. CDR3 nucleotides: TGTGCCAGCAGCTTATTCGGACTTTCCAGCTCCTACAATGAGCAGTTCTTC.

This rearrangement joins TRBV11-2 to TRBJ2-7; D perhaps matches TRBD2 (6 bases). Germline V lookup: CDR1 SGHAT, CDR2 FQNNGV. The CDR3 length is 10 residues. V lost 4 bases and J lost 9, with 7 bases in between. The CDR3 nucleotides are TGTGCCAGCAGCTCGGAGGGGCAGTACTTC. This gives the protein CASSSEGQYF.

The chain couples TRBV5-1 to TRBJ1-1, with D possibly being TRBD1 (5 bases). Per the germline V gene, CDR1 is SGHRS and CDR2 is YFSETQ. The CDR3 extends over 16 amino acids. V lost 4 bases and J lost 5, with 21 bases in between. This chain's CDR3 is CASSPGHNGLGTEAFF. In nucleotides, the CDR3 is TGCGCCAGCAGCCCTGGACACAACGGGTTGGGGACTGAAGCTTTCTTT.

Comment on this clone: In the same sample, other DNA sequences code for this CDR3. The rearrangement joins TRBV5-4 to TRBJ1-4; possible D gene TRBD1, 6 bases. This CDR3 has 16 amino acids. V lost 0 bases to trimming and J lost 0 bases, with 9 bases between them. The germline CDR1 and CDR2 sequences are SGHNT and YYREEE (reference sequence). In DNA, the CDR3 is TGTGCCAGCAGCTTGGACAGGGCAACAACTAATGAAAAACTGTTTTTT. This sequence encodes CASSLDRATTNEKLFF. Full variable domain (outside the CDR3, taken from reference TRBV5-4 and TRBJ1-4): ETGVTQSPTHLIKTRGQQVTLRCSSQSGHNTVSWYQQALGQGPQFIFQYYREEENGRGNFPPRFSGLQFPNYSSELNVNALELDDSALYLCASSLDRATTNEKLFFGSGTQLSVL.

V is TRBV5-1 and J is TRBJ2-1, with 7 positions matching TRBD1. Looked up from germline, CDR1 is SGHRS and CDR2 is YFSETQ. V lost 0 bases, J lost 0 bases, and 3 bases stayed unmatched. The CDR3 has 16 amino acids. The CDR3 DNA reads as TGCGCCAGCAGCTTGGAGGGGGCCCTCTCCTACAATGAGCAGTTCTTC. Protein: CASSLEGALSYNEQFF.

This clone was recorded a few times. The chain links TRBV7-9 to TRBJ2-5; possibly TRBD2 for D (5 bases). This CDR3 is built from 13 residues. Per the germline V gene, CDR1 is SEHNR and CDR2 is FQNEAQ (reference sequence). V was cut by 4 bases and J by 5 bases, with 11 bases left in between. This chain's CDR3 is CASSSRGPETQYF. The CDR3 DNA reads TGTGCCAGCAGCTCTCGGGGTCCGGAGACCCAGTACTTC.

The V and J genes are TRBV5-6 and TRBJ1-2, with 8 bases identical to TRBD1. Germline CDR1 reads SGHDT; CDR2 reads YYEEEE. This CDR3 contains 15 residues. V trimming: 5 bases; J trimming: 5 bases; junction bases outside the gene matches: 11. CDR3 region: CASSSPGGRMYGYTF. In DNA form, the CDR3 reads TGTGCCAGCAGTTCGCCAGGGGGCAGGATGTATGGCTACACCTTC.

This clone was detected only once. The chain joins TRBV19 to TRBJ1-5; D unresolved. The V end was cut by 3 bases, the J end by 3 bases, with 9 bases between. In germline, CDR1 is LNHDA, CDR2 SQIVND (reference sequence). The CDR3 runs to 14 residues. The CDR3, as DNA: TGTGCCAGTAGTATTATGTCAGACAATCAGCCCCAGCATTTT. Translation: CASSIMSDNQPQHF.

The V call is TRBV6-5, the J call TRBJ2-1; D unresolved. Trimming cost V 0 bases and J 0 bases, with 6 bases left between them. This CDR3 comprises 15 residues. CDR1 is MNHEY, CDR2 SVGAGI, per germline. CDR3 in DNA: TGTGCCAGCAGTTACTCGGGCAACTCCTACAATGAGCAGTTCTTC. Translated, it gives CASSYSGNSYNEQFF.

The V call is TRBV27, the J call TRBJ1-2; 9 bases are a match to TRBD1. The CDR3 contains 13 residues. Trimming took 2 bases from V and 8 from J; bases not matched to a gene: 3. Germline-derived CDR1 and CDR2 are MNHEY and SMNVEV (reference sequence). CDR3 sequence: CASSLTGQGGYTF. In DNA form, the CDR3 reads TGTGCCAGCAGTTTAACGGGACAGGGCGGCTACACCTTC.

The gene calls are TRBV4-1 and TRBJ2-1, with 10 bases lining up with TRBD2. This CDR3 comprises 19 residues. Germline CDR1 reads MGHRA; CDR2 reads YSYEKL. Losses at the gene ends were 1 base for V and 8 bases for J; bases not matched to a gene: 17. The DNA of the CDR3 is TGCGCCAGCAGCCAAGTACAGTTCCGAGCGGGAGGGAGTGTCTATGAGCAGTTCTTC. It specifies CASSQVQFRAGGSVYEQFF.

The J gene is TRBJ2-7, the V gene TRBV27; 10 bases are shared with TRBD1. Germline CDR1 reads MNHEY; CDR2 reads SMNVEV (reference sequence). With V trimmed by 5 bases and J by 7 bases, 8 bases remained unmatched. The CDR3 covers 14 residues. The CDR3 loop is CASSPSRDRGEQYF. Here the CDR3 DNA reads TGTGCCAGCAGTCCGTCCCGGGACAGGGGAGAGCAGTACTTC.

V is TRBV29-1 and J is TRBJ2-1; 10 bases line up with TRBD2. CDR3 size: 13 residues. V lost 7 bases, J lost 8 bases, and 8 bases stayed unmatched. From germline, CDR1 is SQVTM and CDR2 ANQGSEA. DNA for the CDR3: TGCAGCGCCGCTAGCGGGAGATCGTATGAGCAGTTCTTC. This codes for CSAASGRSYEQFF.

The chain uses TRBV19 and TRBJ1-4; 8 bases line up with TRBD1. Trimming at V came to 3 bases and at J to 5 bases, leaving 8 bases not matched to a gene. The CDR3 loop spans 16 amino acids. CDR1 LNHDA and CDR2 SQIVND come from the germline V gene (reference sequence). CDR3 sequence: CASSIARDRSNEKLFF. The DNA of the CDR3 is TGTGCCAGTAGTATCGCACGGGACAGGTCAAATGAAAAACTGTTTTTT.

The rearrangement joins TRBV12-3 or TRBV12-4 to TRBJ1-6; 9 positions match TRBD1. The CDR3 spans 13 residues. Germline trimming cut 5 bases from V and 9 bases from J; bases unmatched to any gene: 2. CDR3 DNA: TGTGCCAGCAGTACAGGGGGCGGTTCACCCCTCCACTTT. Its protein is CASSTGGGSPLHF.

The chain recombines TRBV4-3 with TRBJ2-3; TRBD2 agrees at 7 bases. The CDR3 runs to 17 residues. The trim removed 0 bases at V and 7 bases at J, leaving 13 bases unmatched. The germline V gene has CDR1 LGHNA and CDR2 YSLEER. The CDR3 DNA is TGCGCCAGCAGCCAAGATTGGGTGGGAGGGGTCGGTAATACGCAGTATTTT. Protein product: CASSQDWVGGVGNTQYF.

The chain carries TRBV29-1 and TRBJ2-2; 11 bases map to TRBD2. This CDR3 is 15 amino acids long. Germline lookup yields CDR1 SQVTM and CDR2 ANQGSEA. Trimming cost V 6 bases and J 0 bases; bases outside gene matches: 3. CDR3 nucleotides: TGCAGCGTAGCACTAGCGGGAGCGAACACCGGGGAGCTGTTTTTT. This codes for CSVALAGANTGELFF.

The chain recombines TRBV5-1 with TRBJ2-3; maybe TRBD2 (5 bases). Between the trimmed V and J ends, which lost 0 bases and 5 bases, there was a span of 16 bases. This CDR3 region has 16 residues. Per germline, CDR1 SGHRS and CDR2 YFSETQ. The CDR3: CASSLAGIRGGDTQYF. CDR3 sequence (DNA): TGCGCCAGCAGCTTGGCCGGGATCCGAGGCGGAGATACGCAGTATTTT. The whole variable domain, filled in from reference TRBV5-1 and TRBJ2-3, reads KAGVTQTPRYLIKTRGQQVTLSCSPISGHRSVSWYQQTPGQGLQFLFEYFSETQRNKGNFPGRFSGRQFSNSRSEMNVSTLELGDSALYLCASSLAGIRGGDTQYFGPGTRLTVL.